A single T cell receptor beta chain is shown here with its context. This entry belongs to a study of blood T cell repertoires in COVID-19. Losses at the gene ends were 5 bases for V and 3 bases for J; bases not matched to a gene: 3. The CDR3 spans 13 residues. CDR1 and CDR2 from the germline V gene are MGHRA and YSYEKL. Sequencing was performed with immunoSEQ multiplex PCR; in TCRdb, only in-frame clones are kept and a portion is missing. The table lists around 300,000 clones, roughly nine tenths of them singletons. The chain links TRBV4-1 to TRBJ1-1, with 7 bases lining up with TRBD1. This receptor was identified in a woman aged 18-29 years who had recovered from COVID-19. The specimen was PBMCs or T cells enriched from blood (not recorded which). CDR3 amino acids: CASSTTGDTEAFF. The CDR3 nucleotides read TGCGCCAGCAGCACTACAGGGGACACTGAAGCTTTCTTT.